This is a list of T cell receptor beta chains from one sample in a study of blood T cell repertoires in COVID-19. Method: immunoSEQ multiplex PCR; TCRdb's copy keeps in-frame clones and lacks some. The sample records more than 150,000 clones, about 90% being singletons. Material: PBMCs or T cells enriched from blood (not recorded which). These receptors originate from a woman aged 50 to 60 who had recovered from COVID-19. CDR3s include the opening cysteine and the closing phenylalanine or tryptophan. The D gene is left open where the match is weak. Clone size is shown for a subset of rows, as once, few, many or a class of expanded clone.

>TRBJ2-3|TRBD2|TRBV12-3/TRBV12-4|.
TGTGCCAGCAGTCTTTCCGGGACTAATACGCAGTATTTT
CASSLSGTNTQYF
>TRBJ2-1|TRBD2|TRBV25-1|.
TGTGCCAGCGACCAGAGTCTAGCGGGAGAAAACAATGAGCAGTTCTTC
CASDQSLAGENNEQFF
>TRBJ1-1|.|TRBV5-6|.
TGTGCCAGCAGCTTGTTTCTCCAGGGAGGAGAAGCTTTCTTT
CASSLFLQGGEAFF
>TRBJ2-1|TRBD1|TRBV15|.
TGTGCCACCAGGGACAGGCTTAGCTCCTACAATGAGCAGTTCTTC
CATRDRLSSYNEQFF
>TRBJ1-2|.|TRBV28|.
TGTGCCAGCAGTTACGGCTATGGCTACACCTTC
CASSYGYGYTF
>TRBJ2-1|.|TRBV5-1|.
TGCGCCAGCAGCGCCGCGCGGAATGAGCAGTTCTTC
CASSAARNEQFF
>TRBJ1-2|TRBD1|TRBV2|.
TGTGCCAGCAGTGATCCGGGACAGGGATATGGATATGGCTACACCTTC
CASSDPGQGYGYGYTF
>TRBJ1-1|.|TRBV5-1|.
TGCGCCAGCAGCTTACAGGGTGGCGGCACTGAAGCTTTCTTT
CASSLQGGGTEAFF
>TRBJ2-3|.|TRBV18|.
TGTGCCAGCTCACCCAGAGCGGCGGTCACAGATACGCAGTATTTT
CASSPRAAVTDTQYF
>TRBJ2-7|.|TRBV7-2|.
TGTGCCAGCAGCTTTGATGGACAGTCCCTGAACTACGAGCAGTACTTC
CASSFDGQSLNYEQYF
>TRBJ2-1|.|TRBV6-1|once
TGTGCCAGCAGTGACGGGAGAACGGGAGACGAGCAGTTCTTC
CASSDGRTGDEQFF
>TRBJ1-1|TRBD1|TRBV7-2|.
TGTGCCAGCAGCTCCAGACAGGGGGCGGATGCTTTCTTT
CASSSRQGADAFF
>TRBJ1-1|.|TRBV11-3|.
TGTGCCAGCAGCTTAGGCAGGTCGAACACTGAAGCTTTCTTT
CASSLGRSNTEAFF
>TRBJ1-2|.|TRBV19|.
TGTGCCAGTCGAGTATCTGGGACAAACTATGGCTACACCTTC
CASRVSGTNYGYTF
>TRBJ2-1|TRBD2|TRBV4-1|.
TGCGCCAGCAGCCAAGATTCGGGGGGAGGGGCCCACAATGAGCAGTTCTTC
CASSQDSGGGAHNEQFF
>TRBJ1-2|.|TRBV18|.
TGTGCCAGCTCATCCTTTCTGGCGGTAGGCTACACCTTC
CASSSFLAVGYTF
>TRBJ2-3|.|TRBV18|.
TGTGCCAGCTCACCACCGTCCCAGGGACTCGATACGCAGTATTTT
CASSPPSQGLDTQYF
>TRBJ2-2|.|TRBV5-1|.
TGCGCCAGCAGCTTCGGGGTCCAGAACACCGGGGAGCTGTTTTTT
CASSFGVQNTGELFF
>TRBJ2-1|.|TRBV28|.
TGTGCCAGCAGTTTAGGACTGCACCGGAAATTGAGTAAACCCTCCTACAATGAGCAGTTCTTC
CASSLGLHRKLSKPSYNEQFF
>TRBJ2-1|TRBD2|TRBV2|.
TGTGCCAGCAGTGAGGAGCGGGAGGGCTACAATGAGCAGTTCTTC
CASSEEREGYNEQFF
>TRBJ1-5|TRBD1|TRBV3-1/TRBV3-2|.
TGTGCCAGCAGCCAAGGGGGACAGGGCTATCAGCCCCAGCATTTT
CASSQGGQGYQPQHF
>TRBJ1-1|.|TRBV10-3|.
TGTGCCATCAGTGCGGAAGGGGCGGTTCCCCAGAACACTGAAGCTTTCTTT
CAISAEGAVPQNTEAFF
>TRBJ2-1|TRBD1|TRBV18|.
TGTGCCAGCTCACCGGGACAGAATAATGAGCAGTTCTTC
CASSPGQNNEQFF
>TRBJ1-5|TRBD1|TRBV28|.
TGTGCCAGCAGTTTATCAGGCGGACAGGGCAATCAGCCCCAGCATTTT
CASSLSGGQGNQPQHF
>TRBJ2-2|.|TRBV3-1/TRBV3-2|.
TGTGCCAGCAGCCAACAAACCGGGGAGCTGTTTTTT
CASSQQTGELFF
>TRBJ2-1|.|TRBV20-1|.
TGCAGTGCTAGTAAAGCCTGGACTAACAATGAGCAGTTCTTC
CSASKAWTNNEQFF
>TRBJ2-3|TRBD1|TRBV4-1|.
TGCGCCAGCAGCCAAGACAGGGGGCTCACAGATACGCAGTATTTT
CASSQDRGLTDTQYF
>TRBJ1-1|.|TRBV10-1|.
TGCGCCAGCAGTACCACAGGGATGGGCACTGAAGCTTTCTTT
CASSTTGMGTEAFF
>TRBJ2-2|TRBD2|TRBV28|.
TGTGCCAGCAGTGCTAGCGGGAGAGCGAACACCGGGGAGCTGTTTTTT
CASSASGRANTGELFF
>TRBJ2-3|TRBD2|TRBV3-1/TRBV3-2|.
TGTGCCAGCAGCCCGAGGACTAGTACCGATACGCAGTATTTT
CASSPRTSTDTQYF
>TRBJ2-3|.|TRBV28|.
TGTGCCAGCAGTTTTTTTGGGCGGTCCCTGCGGGCAGATACGCAGTATTTT
CASSFFGRSLRADTQYF
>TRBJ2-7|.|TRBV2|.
TGTGCCAGCAGTGAACTCGACATTGCCTACGAGCAGTACTTC
CASSELDIAYEQYF
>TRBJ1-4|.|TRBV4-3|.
TGCGCCAGCAGCCAAGCCGGGGGTTCGGGGCGTACTAATGAAAAACTGTTTTTT
CASSQAGGSGRTNEKLFF
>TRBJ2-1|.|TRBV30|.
TGTGCCTGGAGTGGTAGGTGGCGGGTTGAGCAGTTCTTC
CAWSGRWRVEQFF
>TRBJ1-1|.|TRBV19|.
TGTGCCAGTAGTGCGTCCCAAGTTGGGAACACTGAAGCTTTCTTT
CASSASQVGNTEAFF
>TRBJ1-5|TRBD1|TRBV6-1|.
TGTGCCAGCAGTGAGGGACAGGGGAGATATAGCAATCAGCCCCAGCATTTT
CASSEGQGRYSNQPQHF
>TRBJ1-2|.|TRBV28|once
TGTGCCAGCAGGAATTCCGGGGCCGGGAGCTATGGCTACACCTTC
CASRNSGAGSYGYTF
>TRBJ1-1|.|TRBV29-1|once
TGCAGCGTCGTAAAAACACGGAACACTGAAGCTTTCTTT
CSVVKTRNTEAFF
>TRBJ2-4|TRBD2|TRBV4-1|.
TGCGCCAGCAGCCAAGATAAGGGAGCGGGAGGTTCTCTAGCCAAAAACATTCAGTACTTC
CASSQDKGAGGSLAKNIQYF
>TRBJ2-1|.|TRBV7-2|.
TGTGCCAGCAGCCTCCGACAGGTTGACAATGAGCAGTTCTTC
CASSLRQVDNEQFF
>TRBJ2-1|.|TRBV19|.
TGTGCCAGTAGTATAACGAGTAGGGGGAATGAGCAGTTCTTC
CASSITSRGNEQFF
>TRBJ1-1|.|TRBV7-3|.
TGTGCCAGCAGCTTAGGCCGGGGTGAAGCTTTCTTT
CASSLGRGEAFF
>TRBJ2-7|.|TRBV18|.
TGTGCCAGCTCACCAAATACAGGGCGCGAGCAGTACTTC
CASSPNTGREQYF
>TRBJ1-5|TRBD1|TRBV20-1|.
TGCAGTGCTAGTCACCCCCAGGGGGGCAATCAGCCCCAGCATTTT
CSASHPQGGNQPQHF
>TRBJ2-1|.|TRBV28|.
TGTGCCAGCAGATCATCTAGTTTCGAGCAGTTCTTC
CASRSSSFEQFF
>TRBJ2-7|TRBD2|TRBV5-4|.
TGTGCCAGCAGCAGTACTAGCGGGAGCACCTACGAGCAGTACTTC
CASSSTSGSTYEQYF
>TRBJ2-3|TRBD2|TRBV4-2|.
TGTGCCAGCAGCCCGGTTCCGCCCGGGACTAGCGCCACAGATACGCAGTATTTT
CASSPVPPGTSATDTQYF
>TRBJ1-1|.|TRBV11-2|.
TGTGCCAGCAGCCGGCTACAGCGGTCAGAAGCTTTCTTT
CASSRLQRSEAFF
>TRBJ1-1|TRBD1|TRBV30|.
TGTGCCTGGAGTGTAGCGCAGGGGGCTTGGAACACTGAAGCTTTCTTT
CAWSVAQGAWNTEAFF
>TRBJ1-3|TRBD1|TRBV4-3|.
TGCGCCAGCAGCCAAGATCAGGACAGGGGAAACACCATATATTTT
CASSQDQDRGNTIYF
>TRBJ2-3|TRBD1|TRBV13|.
TGTGCCAGCAGCCTCACAGGGGGACAAGATACGCAGTATTTT
CASSLTGGQDTQYF
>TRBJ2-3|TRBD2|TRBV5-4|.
TGTGCCAGCAGCCTGGGACTAGCGGGAGGGGGTACGCAGTATTTT
CASSLGLAGGGTQYF
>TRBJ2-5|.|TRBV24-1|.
TGTGCCACCAGTGACCCCGCGGAGACCCAGTACTTC
CATSDPAETQYF
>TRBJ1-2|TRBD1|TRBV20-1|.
TGCAGTGCTTGGACAGGGTTTGGCTACACCTTC
CSAWTGFGYTF
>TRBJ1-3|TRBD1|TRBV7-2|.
TGTGCCAGCAGCTTGGGACAGAGCTCTGGAAACACCATATATTTT
CASSLGQSSGNTIYF
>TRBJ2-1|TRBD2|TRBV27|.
TGTGCCAGCAGACTCGAGCGGGGGAAGGGGCTTTACAATGAGCAGTTCTTC
CASRLERGKGLYNEQFF
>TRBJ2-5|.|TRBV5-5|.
TGTGCCAGCAGTTGGAGACGGGAGTACCAAGAGACCCAGTACTTC
CASSWRREYQETQYF
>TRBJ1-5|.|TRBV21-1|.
TGTGCCAGCAGCAAAAGCAGACAGGTGAATAGCAATCAGCCCCAGCATTTT
CASSKSRQVNSNQPQHF
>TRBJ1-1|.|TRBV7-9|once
TGTGCCAGCAGCTTGGAGTTTGGAGCTTTCTTT
CASSLEFGAFF